The source of this T cell receptor (beta chain) is a study of T-cell memory formation after mild COVID-19. Background on the study: Clusters of TCRs were largely donor specific. Points from the study as a whole: There was no confirmation that second-wave clones peaking on day 37 were SARS-CoV-2 specific. Pre-infection memory held some responding clones, suggesting pre-existing cross-reactive T cells responded. Of the contracting clones, CD4+ ones lay mainly in CM and EM, and CD8+ ones in EMRA.

This clonotype has a handful of counts. Its matching antigen is unknown. From the 5' RACE reads, TCRdb called clonotypes with MiXCR, one entry per CDR3 protein. The sample has roughly 610,000 distinct CDR3 sequences; 17% are singletons. This receptor was taken from an adult woman who had mild COVID-19 (a few samples of this study predate the infection). Cell type and time point are not known. Sequenced input: PBMCs or a T cell subset sorted from them (not recorded which).

The CDR3 region is CASSHLPPDRDSNQPQHF. The DNA for the CDR3 is TGTGCCAGCAGCCACTTACCACCCGACCGAGATAGCAATCAGCCCCAGCATTTT. The chain combines TRBV16 with TRBJ1-5; D gene unclear. Germline lookup yields CDR1 KGHSY and CDR2 FQNENV. V dropped 3 bases and J dropped 0 bases, with 18 bases sitting between them. The CDR3 consists of 18 residues.